A selection of T cell receptor beta chains follows, all from one sample in a study of shared clonotypes between healthy human individuals. Repertoires were generated with immunoSEQ multiplex PCR, while TCRdb's copy carries only in-frame clones and drops some. Here the sample spans over 2 million clones, 92% being singletons. The sample comprised naive CD4+ T cells from PBMCs. The receptors shown here come from a man between 18 and 35 years old in good health. Some clones in this sample may be carry-over from other donors' samples. The CDR3 runs from the conserved cysteine through the conserved F or W. The D gene is left open where the match is weak. Expanded clones are given a class, and other clones once, few, many or no size at all.

TRBV28	NA	TRBJ2-1	NA	TGTGCCAGCACCCCTGCGGGGGAGGGGGCCTACAATGAGCAGTTCTTC	CASTPAGEGAYNEQFF
TRBV6-5	TRBD1	TRBJ2-7	once	TGTGCCAGCAGAAGGACAGGTGGGAACTACGAGCAGTACTTC	CASRRTGGNYEQYF
TRBV7-9	TRBD2	TRBJ2-2	NA	TGTGCCAGCAGCCTGGGACTAGCTACGGCCGGGGAGCTGTTTTTT	CASSLGLATAGELFF
TRBV6-5	NA	TRBJ2-7	NA	TGTGCCAGCAGCCGCACCTCGCTCGAGCAGTACTTC	CASSRTSLEQYF
TRBV27	NA	TRBJ2-2	NA	TGTGCCAGCAGTTGGGCAAGGGTGAACACCGGGGAGCTGTTTTTT	CASSWARVNTGELFF
TRBV28	NA	TRBJ1-5	NA	TGTGCCAGCACCCCTACAGGGATGAAGAGCAATCAGCCCCAGCATTTT	CASTPTGMKSNQPQHF
TRBV18	TRBD1	TRBJ2-1	NA	TGTGCCAGCTCAAGGGACAGAAACTACAATGAGCAGTTCTTC	CASSRDRNYNEQFF
TRBV4-2	NA	TRBJ2-2	NA	TGTGCCAGCAGCCAAAGCACGAGGTTTTTT	CASSQSTRFF
TRBV7-9	NA	TRBJ2-3	NA	TGTGCCAGCAGCTTAACGGCGGGAATGACAGATACGCAGTATTTT	CASSLTAGMTDTQYF
TRBV5-4	TRBD2	TRBJ2-1	NA	TGTGCCAGCAGCTTCAGCGGGAGAGTTGGTGAGCAGTTCTTC	CASSFSGRVGEQFF
TRBV5-6	TRBD1	TRBJ1-1	NA	TGTGCCAGCAGCGGGGACAGGGGGACTGAAGCTTTCTTT	CASSGDRGTEAFF
TRBV28	TRBD2	TRBJ2-7	NA	TGTGCCAGCAGTTCCGGGACTAGCCGAGAGCAGTACTTC	CASSSGTSREQYF
TRBV11-2	TRBD1	TRBJ2-3	NA	TGTGCCAGCAGCCGGGGACAGCACACAGATACGCAGTATTTT	CASSRGQHTDTQYF
TRBV5-1	NA	TRBJ2-7	NA	TGCGCCAGCAGCTCGCTACCGGGCCCTTCCTACGAGCAGTACTTC	CASSSLPGPSYEQYF
TRBV5-1	TRBD2	TRBJ2-7	once	TGCGCCAGCAGCCGGACTAGCGGGAGATCTTTCAACGAGCAGTACTTC	CASSRTSGRSFNEQYF
TRBV28	TRBD2	TRBJ2-1	NA	TGTGCCAGCAGCTTAGCGGGAGCGAATGAGCAGTTCTTC	CASSLAGANEQFF
TRBV6-4	TRBD2	TRBJ2-5	NA	TGTGCCAGCAGTCCCGCGGGAGCCGCCGAGACCCAGTACTTC	CASSPAGAAETQYF
TRBV9	NA	TRBJ2-2	few	TGTGCCAGCAGGGTAGGGGTCGCCGGGGAGCTGTTTTTT	CASRVGVAGELFF
TRBV19	NA	TRBJ2-7	NA	TGTGCCAGTACCAGGAGAGACTCCTACGAGCAGTACTTC	CASTRRDSYEQYF
TRBV4-3	NA	TRBJ1-2	NA	TGCGCCAGCAGCCAAGATTTTGGCTACACCTTC	CASSQDFGYTF
TRBV18	NA	TRBJ1-1	NA	TGTGCCAGCTCACAAGACAGACCAACACTGAACACTGAAGCTTTCTTT	CASSQDRPTLNTEAFF
TRBV18	NA	TRBJ1-4	NA	TGTGCCAGCTCGCGGGGCAGGGATCAACTGTTTTTT	CASSRGRDQLFF
TRBV19	TRBD1	TRBJ2-5	NA	TGTGCCAGCAAAATATCGGACAGGCAAGAGACCCAGTACTTC	CASKISDRQETQYF
TRBV28	NA	TRBJ1-1	NA	TGTGCCAGCAGTCAAGATATGGGACAAGGAGAAGCTTTCTTT	CASSQDMGQGEAFF
TRBV4-1	TRBD2	TRBJ2-3	NA	TGCGCCAGCAGCCTAAACACACTAGCGGGAGAGGGCACAGATACGCAGTATTTT	CASSLNTLAGEGTDTQYF
TRBV5-4	NA	TRBJ2-2	NA	TGTGCCAGCAGCTTGGCCGGGGGCGGAGCCGGGGAGCTGTTTTTT	CASSLAGGGAGELFF
TRBV7-3	NA	TRBJ1-2	NA	TGTGCCAGCAGCCCAACTTCTGGGGCGCGTGGCTACACCTTC	CASSPTSGARGYTF
TRBV5-1	NA	TRBJ1-1	NA	TGCGCCAGCAGCTTGGCCAGGCAAGCTGGTACTGAAGCTTTCTTT	CASSLARQAGTEAFF
TRBV28	TRBD1	TRBJ2-3	NA	TGTGCCAGCAGTTTGGCTGGGGACAGGGGTGTCACAGATACGCAGTATTTT	CASSLAGDRGVTDTQYF